This T cell receptor (beta chain) was retrieved from a study of shared clonotypes between healthy human individuals. Study context: CD4 naive and memory got three plates each, CD8 naive two, CD8 memory one.

On this clone: Its target is unknown. This same CDR3 is encoded by further DNA sequences in the sample.

The germline CDR1 and CDR2 sequences are MNHEY and SMNVEV (reference sequence). The CDR3 has 16 residues. The trim removed 2 bases at V and 0 bases at J, leaving 2 bases unmatched. The naive CD8 population came from CD45RO-negative cells selected for CCR7, without terminally differentiated effector memory CD45RA+ cells. A roughly 200 ng quantity of DNA, roughly 29,000 T cell genomes, went into the sorted-subset replicate PCRs. The repertoire was sequenced with immunoSEQ multiplex PCR; TCRdb's copy has only in-frame clones and lacks some. This sample has about 2.1 million clones, with roughly 95% found just once. Study conclusions and caveats: Generation of non-shared clonotypes was less probable than generation of clonotypes shared by all four donors.

The rearrangement uses TRBV27 and TRBJ2-2; 8 bases match TRBD2. The TCR sequence derives from a man between 18 and 35 years old in good health. Some clones in this sample may be carry-over from other donors' samples. Sequencing was performed on naive CD8+ T cells from PBMCs. CDR3 bases: TGTGCCAGCAGTTTAGGTAGCGGGACGAACACCGGGGAGCTGTTTTTT. Translated: CASSLGSGTNTGELFF.